The 14 T cell receptor beta chains given below trace back to one sample, sequenced in a study of OX40 agonist ivuxolimab in advanced cancers. TCRdb's copy holds only in-frame clones and misses some; the assay was immunoSEQ multiplex PCR. Found here are tens of thousands of clones, 85% of them singletons; the top ten hold 35% to 45%. Material: CD4+ or CD8+ T cells sorted from blood, obtained in a trial of the OX40 agonist ivuxolimab. The receptors come from an adult with an advanced solid tumor such as melanoma, head and neck, liver or kidney cancer.

The chain uses TRBV7-7 and TRBJ2-5, with a weak D call TRBD1 (6 bases). There are 13 residues in the CDR3. V was pared by 2 bases and J by 5 bases, with 9 bases between. Germline V gene sequence: CDR1 SSHAT, CDR2 FNYEAQ (reference sequence). CDR3 in amino acids: CASSLIDRETQYF. Written as DNA, the CDR3 is TGTGCCAGCAGCTTAATCGACAGGGAGACCCAGTACTTC.

CDR3 sequence (DNA): TGTGCCAGCAGCTTAGCGGGGGTTACTGAAGCTTTCTTT. Translating gives CASSLAGVTEAFF. The chain joins TRBV11-2 to TRBJ1-1; possibly TRBD1 for D (5 bases). Per germline, CDR1 SGHAT and CDR2 FQNNGV. Trimming removed 1 base from V and 5 bases from J, with 8 bases in between. The CDR3 is 13 amino acids.

The J gene is TRBJ2-1, the V gene TRBV5-1; D is perhaps TRBD2 (6 bases). The germline CDR1 and CDR2 sequences are SGHRS and YFSETQ. The CDR3 consists of 15 residues. V lost 0 bases and J lost 0, with 7 bases in between. The CDR3 sequence: CASSLEAGSYNEQFF. The CDR3 nucleotides read TGCGCCAGCAGCTTGGAAGCGGGCTCCTACAATGAGCAGTTCTTC.

The J gene is TRBJ2-5, the V gene TRBV9; 7 bases line up with TRBD1. The CDR3 runs 17 residues. J gave up 5 bases and V 0 bases, and 13 bases lay outside the gene matches. The germline V gene has CDR1 SGDLS and CDR2 YYNGEE. The CDR3 is CASSVGPGTASRETQYF. CDR3 bases: TGTGCCAGCAGCGTAGGACCCGGGACAGCCTCACGGGAGACCCAGTACTTC.

The gene calls are TRBV28 and TRBJ1-4; TRBD1 matches 8 bases. This CDR3 region has 15 residues. Germline CDR1 MDHEN, CDR2 SYDVKM. V trimming: 7 bases; J trimming: 8 bases; junction bases outside the gene matches: 12. CDR3 coding DNA: TGTGCCAGCACTTCAGGGGGCCCTAGTATAGAAAAACTGTTTTTT. As protein: CASTSGGPSIEKLFF. Combining the CDR3 with reference TRBV28 and TRBJ1-4 gives the whole variable domain DVKVTQSSRYLVKRTGEKVFLECVQDMDHENMFWYRQDPGLGLRLIYFSYDVKMKEKGDIPEGYSVSREKKERFSLILESASTNQTSMYLCASTSGGPSIEKLFFGSGTQLSVL.

This clone was detected once. The chain employs TRBV11-2 and TRBJ2-7; D is possibly TRBD1 or TRBD2 (5 bases each). This CDR3 contains 15 residues. Per germline, CDR1 SGHAT and CDR2 FQNNGV. Trimming removed 5 bases from V and 6 bases from J, with 20 bases in between. The CDR3 DNA reads TGTGCCAGCAGCACCCAAGGGACCGCGGGCGGCGAGCAGTACTTC. It yields the protein CASSTQGTAGGEQYF.

The genes are TRBV7-9 and TRBJ1-4; D not certain. Trimming took off 4 bases at V and 7 bases at J, with 13 bases between the two ends. Germline V gives CDR1 SEHNR, CDR2 FQNEAQ (reference sequence). This CDR3 is 14 amino acids long. CDR3 in DNA: TGTGCCAGCAGCTCTTCTGGTGGAGGTGAAAAACTGTTTTTT. Residues: CASSSSGGGEKLFF. Using reference TRBV7-9 and TRBJ1-4 for the parts outside the CDR3, the full variable domain is DTGVSQNPRHKITKRGQNVTFRCDPISEHNRLYWYRQTLGQGPEFLTYFQNEAQLEKSRLLSDRFSAERPKGSFSTLEIQRTEQGDSAMYLCASSSSGGGEKLFFGSGTQLSVL.

This chain connects TRBV13 to TRBJ1-5, with 10 bases lining up with TRBD1. Germline CDR1 and CDR2: PRHDT and FYEKMQ (reference sequence). V trimming: 0 bases; J trimming: 5 bases; junction bases outside the gene matches: 7. The CDR3 totals 17 residues. The CDR3 bases are TGTGCCAGCAGCTTAGGCGGGGGGACAGGGGTTCATCAGCCCCAGCATTTT. Its translation: CASSLGGGTGVHQPQHF.

The chain is built from TRBV6-5 and TRBJ1-3, with D perhaps TRBD1 (6 bases). Germline V gene data show CDR1 as MNHEY and CDR2 as SVGAGI. V lost 4 bases and J lost 0, with 7 bases in between. The CDR3 spans 14 residues. DNA for the CDR3: TGTGCCAGCAGTTCAGGGGACTCTGGAAACACCATATATTTT. Protein: CASSSGDSGNTIYF.

Here the CDR3 reads CASTLGRNTEAFF. CDR3 bases: TGTGCCAGCACCCTCGGGAGGAACACTGAAGCTTTCTTT. V is TRBV13 and J is TRBJ1-1; no reliable D call. Germline CDR1 is PRHDT and CDR2 is FYEKMQ (reference sequence). The V gene lost 7 bases and the J gene lost 1 base, with 10 bases spanning the gap. This CDR3 contains 13 residues. Using reference TRBV13 and TRBJ1-1 for the parts outside the CDR3, the full variable domain is AAGVIQSPRHLIKEKRETATLKCYPIPRHDTVYWYQQGPGQDPQFLISFYEKMQSDKGSIPDRFSAQQFSDYHSELNMSSLELGDSALYFCASTLGRNTEAFFGQGTRLTVV.

This chain joins TRBV1 and TRBJ1-1; TRBD1 was called by the table and not checked on the DNA. TRBV1 is deemed a pseudogene. CDR3 size: 16 residues. The CDR3 reads CTSSQVYRGMNTEAFF. The CDR3 nucleotides are TGCACCAGCAGCCAAGTATATAGGGGAATGAACACTGAAGCTTTCTTT.

This chain links TRBV18 with TRBJ2-5; perhaps TRBD1 as D (5 bases). Trimming removed 0 bases from V and 4 bases from J, with 15 bases in between. This CDR3 region has 16 residues. CDR1 KGHSH and CDR2 LQKENI come from the germline V gene. For the CDR3, the DNA is TGTGCCAGCTCACCACCGGGGCAGACCACCCTAGAGACCCAGTACTTC. It specifies CASSPPGQTTLETQYF.

The chain has TRBV10-2 and TRBJ2-7; no clear D gene. V dropped 2 bases and J dropped 3 bases, with 14 bases sitting between them. CDR3 length: 15 amino acids. Germline-derived CDR1 and CDR2 are WSHSY and SAAADI. In nucleotides, the CDR3 is TGCGCCAGCAGTGAGCTCCAGATTTCGAGCTACGAGCAGTACTTC. Protein product: CASSELQISSYEQYF.

V gene TRBV4-1 combines with J gene TRBJ2-7; D possibly corresponds to TRBD2 (6 bases). CDR3 length equals 15 residues. The germline V gene encodes CDR1 MGHRA and CDR2 YSYEKL. Trimming took off 1 base at V and 0 bases at J, with 10 bases between the two ends. The CDR3: CASSQAGDSSYEQYF. Written as DNA, the CDR3 is TGCGCCAGCAGCCAAGCGGGGGACTCCTCCTACGAGCAGTACTTC.